Listed below are T cell receptor beta chains from one sample, sequenced in a study of blood T cells in healthy people across ages. MiXCR, applied by TCRdb to the 5' RACE reads, yields one record per CDR3 protein. The sample gives just under 750,000 distinct CDR3 sequences, about 24% of which show up once; around 21% is in the top ten. Specimen: blood. The receptor set was obtained from a man in his 70s in good health. Each CDR3 is given with its conserved first and last residue. The D gene is left open where the match is weak. The size field is filled for only some rows; it gives once, few, many or a size class.

few	.	TRBV20-1	TRBJ1-1	CSAWDYEAFF	TGCAGTGCTTGGGATTATGAAGCTTTCTTT
.	.	TRBV28	TRBJ1-1	CATTDRLNTEAFF	TGTGCCACCACGGACAGATTGAACACTGAAGCTTTCTTT
.	.	TRBV5-6	TRBJ1-3	CASSLSGTARDTIYF	TGTGCCAGCAGCTTATCCGGGACGGCTAGGGACACCATATATTTT
many	.	TRBV9	TRBJ2-1	CASSPTYNEQFF	TGTGCCAGCAGCCCCACTTACAATGAGCAGTTCTTC
.	TRBD2	TRBV10-3	TRBJ2-7	CAISELAGASSYEQYF	TGTGCCATCAGTGAGCTAGCGGGGGCTTCATCCTACGAGCAGTACTTC
few	.	TRBV14	TRBJ1-2	CASSQGRAYGYTF	TGTGCCAGCAGCCAAGGCAGGGCCTATGGCTACACCTTC
.	TRBD2	TRBV24-1	TRBJ2-1	CAINGGNPNNEQFF	TGTGCCATCAACGGGGGGAATCCCAACAATGAGCAGTTCTTC
few	.	TRBV7-2	TRBJ1-2	CASSLEVAGDYGYTF	TGTGCCAGCAGCTTAGAGGTAGCGGGCGACTATGGCTACACCTTC
.	.	TRBV5-1	TRBJ1-2	CASSLDGTNIYGYTF	TGCGCCAGCAGCTTGGACGGGACAAATATCTATGGCTACACCTTC
.	TRBD2	TRBV10-3	TRBJ2-1	CAISEGAGGQHNEQFF	TGTGCCATCAGTGAGGGAGCGGGAGGGCAACACAATGAGCAGTTCTTC
few	.	TRBV10-1	TRBJ2-3	CASSEGAASTDTQYF	TGCGCCAGCAGTGAAGGAGCGGCTAGCACAGATACGCAGTATTTT
.	TRBD1	TRBV12-3/TRBV12-4	TRBJ1-4	CASSFRQGGGEKLFF	TGTGCCAGCAGTTTCCGACAGGGAGGAGGTGAAAAACTGTTTTTT
few	.	TRBV25-1	TRBJ2-5	CASSAVTQYF	TGTGCCAGCAGTGCGGTGACCCAGTACTTC
few	.	TRBV5-1	TRBJ2-5	CASTRGGETQYF	TGCGCCAGCACCCGAGGAGGAGAGACCCAGTACTTC
.	TRBD1	TRBV5-1	TRBJ2-5	CASSLTGTVGQETQYF	TGCGCCAGCAGCTTAACCGGGACAGTTGGACAAGAGACCCAGTACTTC
.	TRBD1	TRBV25-1	TRBJ2-2	CASTRGPGELFF	TGTGCCAGCACTAGGGGGCCCGGGGAGCTGTTTTTT
.	TRBD1	TRBV30	TRBJ1-4	CAWMDRAGNEKLFF	TGTGCCTGGATGGACAGGGCTGGGAATGAAAAACTGTTTTTT
.	.	TRBV11-3	TRBJ2-4	CASSLGSRGGNIQYF	TGTGCCAGCAGCTTAGGGTCAAGGGGGGGAAACATTCAGTACTTC
.	.	TRBV20-1	TRBJ1-5	CSASFRDQPQHF	TGCAGTGCTAGTTTCAGGGATCAGCCCCAGCATTTT
few	TRBD2	TRBV29-1	TRBJ2-3	CSVGLAVTDTQYF	TGCAGCGTCGGACTAGCGGTCACAGATACGCAGTATTTT